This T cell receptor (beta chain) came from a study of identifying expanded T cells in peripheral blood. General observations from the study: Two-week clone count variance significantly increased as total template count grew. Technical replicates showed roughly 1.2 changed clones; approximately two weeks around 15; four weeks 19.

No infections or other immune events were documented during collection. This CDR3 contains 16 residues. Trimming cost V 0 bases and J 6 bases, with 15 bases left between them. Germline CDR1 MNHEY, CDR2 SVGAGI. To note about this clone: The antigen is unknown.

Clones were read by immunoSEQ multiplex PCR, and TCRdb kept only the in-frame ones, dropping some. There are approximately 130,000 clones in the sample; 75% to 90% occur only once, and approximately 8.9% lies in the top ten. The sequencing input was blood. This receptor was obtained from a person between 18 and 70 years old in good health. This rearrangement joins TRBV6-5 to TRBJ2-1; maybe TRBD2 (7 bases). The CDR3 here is CASSYSMWGGGNEQFF. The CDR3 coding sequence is TGTGCCAGCAGTTACTCGATGTGGGGGGGCGGCAATGAGCAGTTCTTC.